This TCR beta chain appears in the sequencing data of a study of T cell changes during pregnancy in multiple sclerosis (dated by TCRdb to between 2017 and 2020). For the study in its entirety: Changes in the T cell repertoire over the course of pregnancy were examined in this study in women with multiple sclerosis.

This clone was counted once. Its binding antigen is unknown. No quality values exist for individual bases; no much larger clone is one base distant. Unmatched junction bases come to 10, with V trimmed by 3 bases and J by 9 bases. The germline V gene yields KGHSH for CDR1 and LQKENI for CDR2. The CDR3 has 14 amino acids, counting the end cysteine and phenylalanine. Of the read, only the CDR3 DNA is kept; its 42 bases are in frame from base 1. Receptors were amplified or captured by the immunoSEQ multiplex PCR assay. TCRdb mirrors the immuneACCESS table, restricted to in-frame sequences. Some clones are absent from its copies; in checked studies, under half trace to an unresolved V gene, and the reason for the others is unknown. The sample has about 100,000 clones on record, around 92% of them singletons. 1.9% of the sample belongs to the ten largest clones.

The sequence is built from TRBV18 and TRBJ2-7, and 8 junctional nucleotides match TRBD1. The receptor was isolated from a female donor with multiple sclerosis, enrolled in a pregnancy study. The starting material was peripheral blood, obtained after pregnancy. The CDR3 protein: CASSPSGQGGVQYF. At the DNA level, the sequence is TGTGCCAGCTCACCGTCAGGACAGGGAGGTGTGCAGTACTTC.